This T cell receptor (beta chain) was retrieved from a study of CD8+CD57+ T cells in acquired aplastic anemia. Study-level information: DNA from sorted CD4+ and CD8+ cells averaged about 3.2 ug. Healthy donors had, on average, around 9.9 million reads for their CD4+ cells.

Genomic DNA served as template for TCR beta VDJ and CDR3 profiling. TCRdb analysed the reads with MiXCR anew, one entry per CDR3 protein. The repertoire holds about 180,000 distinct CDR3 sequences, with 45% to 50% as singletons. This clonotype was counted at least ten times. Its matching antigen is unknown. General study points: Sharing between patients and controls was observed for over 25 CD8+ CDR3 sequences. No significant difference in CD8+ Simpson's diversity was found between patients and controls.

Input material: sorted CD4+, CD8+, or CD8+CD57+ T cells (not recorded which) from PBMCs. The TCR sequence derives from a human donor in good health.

CDR3 nucleotide sequence: TGTGCCAGCAGTGGACAGAGAGAGACCCAGTACTTC. It specifies CASSGQRETQYF. The chain has TRBV2 and TRBJ2-5; D is perhaps TRBD1 (5 bases). V shed 4 bases and J shed 4 bases, with 7 bases lying between them. Germline-derived CDR1 and CDR2 are SNHLY and FYNNEI. This CDR3 spans 12 amino acids.